The T cell receptor beta chain described here comes from a study of shared clonotypes between healthy human individuals. Investigators spread the genomic DNA of each subset evenly over several immunoSEQ plates. The DNA input per sorted-subset replicate PCR was 200 ng, corresponding to some 33,000 T cell genomes. Per the authors' pipeline: Junction-only sequences produced by ImmunoSEQ had no quality scores, so filtering differed. The data were produced by immunoSEQ multiplex PCR, yet TCRdb's version contains in-frame clones alone and is incomplete. V, J and clone size are those of that table, while D and trimming were read from the DNA. Found here are roughly 2,000,000 clones, around 96% of them singletons; the top ten hold around 1%. The V segment lost 3 bases and the J segment 9 bases; nucleotides outside the gene matches: 11. The CDR3 sequence is 16 residues long. Looked up from germline, CDR1 is MGHDK and CDR2 is SYGVNS.

CD8 cells classed as naive were CD45RO-negative and positively selected for CCR7, excluding terminally differentiated effector memory CD45RA+ cells. The TCR was taken from a man younger than 30 in good health. Sequences were obtained from naive CD8+ T cells sorted from blood. The chain is built from TRBV25-1 and TRBJ1-6, with 7 bases fitting TRBD1. Here the CDR3 reads CASSDSDRALGSPLHF. The CDR3 bases are TGTGCCAGCAGTGATTCAGACAGGGCTTTGGGTTCACCCCTCCACTTT. The full variable domain, rest sourced from reference TRBV25-1 and TRBJ1-6, is EADIYQTPRYLVIGTGKKITLECSQTMGHDKMYWYQQDPGMELHLIHYSYGVNSTEKGDLSSESTVSRIRTEHFPLTLESARPSHTSQYLCASSDSDRALGSPLHFGNGTRLTVT.